Presented here are 32 T cell receptor beta chains from one specimen sequenced in a study of cytomegalovirus exposure and HLA in healthy donors. PCR amplification relied on 60 Vbeta primers (plus 13 Jbeta primers). Sequencing was performed with immunoSEQ multiplex PCR; in TCRdb, only in-frame clones are kept and a portion is missing. The data hold roughly 100,000 clones, with around 84% observed a single time. The source material was PBMCs. The origin of the receptors is a man between 25 and 39 years old in good health and CMV-seronegative.

The gene calls are TRBV4-1 and TRBJ1-4; D is ambiguous. V shed 5 bases and J shed 4 bases, with 17 bases lying between them. Germline CDR1 is MGHRA and CDR2 is YSYEKL. This CDR3 is 16 amino acids long. This chain's CDR3 is CASSTRDTTSNEKLFF. DNA of the CDR3: TGCGCCAGCAGCACCCGGGATACGACAAGTAATGAAAAACTGTTTTTT.

This chain joins TRBV5-6 and TRBJ1-6, with a weak D call TRBD1 (5 bases). Germline loops: CDR1 SGHDT, CDR2 YYEEEE. The CDR3 loop spans 16 amino acids. The germline V and J ends were trimmed by 0 bases and 9 bases, with 16 bases remaining between them. DNA of the CDR3: TGTGCCAGCAGCTTGGAAGGGCGGGGCGCGAGTTCACCCCTCCACTTT. This sequence encodes CASSLEGRGASSPLHF.

The chain combines TRBV28 with TRBJ1-2, with TRBD1 as a possible D gene (5 bases). The germline V gene encodes CDR1 MDHEN and CDR2 SYDVKM. The V and J ends lost 2 bases and 4 bases respectively, with 17 bases between them. The CDR3 contains 16 residues. CDR3 protein: CASSLRYRSPPYGYTF. CDR3 sequence (DNA): TGTGCCAGCAGTTTAAGGTACAGGAGTCCGCCCTATGGCTACACCTTC.

The V call is TRBV30, the J call TRBJ1-4, with unresolved D. The CDR3 consists of 13 residues. Germline lookup yields CDR1 GTSNPN and CDR2 SVGIG (reference sequence). V lost 0 bases, J lost 4 bases, and 6 bases lay in between. CDR3: CAWSVGDNEKLFF. The CDR3 region has the DNA TGTGCCTGGAGTGTAGGAGATAATGAAAAACTGTTTTTT.

The rearrangement joins TRBV27 to TRBJ2-7, with D unresolved. The CDR3 consists of 13 residues. Germline-derived CDR1 and CDR2 are MNHEY and SMNVEV (reference sequence). V was pared by 6 bases and J by 2 bases, with 11 bases between. In DNA form, the CDR3 reads TGTGCCAGCAGCTACAGTAAACCCTACGAGCAGTACTTC. Residues: CASSYSKPYEQYF.

The chain joins TRBV9 to TRBJ1-3, with TRBD1 identical over 7 bases. V shed 0 bases and J 0 bases; nucleotides not matched to a gene: 6. Germline V lookup: CDR1 SGDLS, CDR2 YYNGEE. This CDR3 is 17 amino acids long. The CDR3 here is CASSVDQGGRSGNTIYF. The CDR3 bases are TGTGCCAGCAGCGTAGACCAGGGGGGACGCTCTGGAAACACCATATATTTT.

V gene TRBV29-1 combines with J gene TRBJ2-1; the D gene is possibly TRBD2 (7 bases). Deletions cut 7 bases from V and 9 bases from J, with 19 bases between. From germline, CDR1 is SQVTM and CDR2 ANQGSEA. There are 13 residues in the CDR3. CDR3 residues: CSAGGQGRAEQFF. Written as DNA, the CDR3 is TGCAGCGCCGGCGGTCAGGGGAGGGCTGAGCAGTTCTTC.

The chain joins TRBV5-4 to TRBJ1-1; D call uncertain. CDR3 length equals 14 residues. Trimming pared 0 bases from V and 2 bases from J, leaving 8 bases between. Per germline, CDR1 SGHNT and CDR2 YYREEE (reference sequence). The DNA for the CDR3 is TGTGCCAGCAGCTTGGGCGGGCCAAACACTGAAGCTTTCTTT. This gives the protein CASSLGGPNTEAFF.

The chain links TRBV13 to TRBJ2-7; 12 nucleotides align to TRBD2. V shed 5 bases and J 7 bases; nucleotides not matched to a gene: 12. The germline V gene encodes CDR1 PRHDT and CDR2 FYEKMQ (reference sequence). This CDR3 comprises 16 residues. CDR3 sequence reads: CASSRPTSGGPREQYF. In DNA, the CDR3 is TGTGCCAGCAGCCGCCCGACTAGCGGGGGACCGAGGGAGCAGTACTTC. The entire variable domain, with the rest obtained from reference TRBV13 and TRBJ2-7, is as follows: AAGVIQSPRHLIKEKRETATLKCYPIPRHDTVYWYQQGPGQDPQFLISFYEKMQSDKGSIPDRFSAQQFSDYHSELNMSSLELGDSALYFCASSRPTSGGPREQYFGPGTRLTVT.

This chain links TRBV12-2 with TRBJ1-1. TRBV12-2 is noted as a pseudogene. This CDR3 is 14 amino acids long. CDR3 amino acids: CASRPGGGRFGAFF. The CDR3, as DNA: TGTGCAAGTCGTCCCGGGGGGGGCAGGTTCGGAGCTTTCTTT.

This clone was seen just once. This rearrangement joins TRBV2 to TRBJ2-3, with 8 bases aligning to TRBD2. CDR1 is SNHLY and CDR2 is FYNNEI in the germline V gene. The CDR3 is 15 amino acids. V was clipped by 4 bases and J by 2 bases; unmatched bases: 5. The CDR3 nucleotides are TGTGCCAGCAGTGCAAAGCGGGGGTCCACAGATACGCAGTATTTT. This gives the protein CASSAKRGSTDTQYF.

J is TRBJ2-7 and V is TRBV19, with a tentative D call TRBD2 (6 bases). The V and J ends lost 2 bases and 4 bases respectively, with 18 bases between them. Germline V gives CDR1 LNHDA, CDR2 SQIVND (reference sequence). The CDR3 consists of 16 residues. The CDR3, as DNA: TGTGCCAGTAGTATATCCGGGGCTAGCGCACGTTACGAGCAGTACTTC. Its translation is CASSISGASARYEQYF.

V gene TRBV5-1 combines with J gene TRBJ1-6, with D uncertain. V was clipped by 0 bases and J by 7 bases, with 8 bases between them. The CDR3 extends over 14 amino acids. The germline gives CDR1 SGHRS, CDR2 YFSETQ. The CDR3 region is CASSLATRNSPLHF. The CDR3 DNA follows: TGCGCCAGCAGCTTGGCCACAAGAAATTCACCCCTCCACTTT.

V usage is TRBV11-2 and J usage is TRBJ2-1; the D gene is possibly TRBD1 (5 bases). Trimming pared 5 bases from V and 2 bases from J, leaving 16 bases between. The germline CDR1 and CDR2 sequences are SGHAT and FQNNGV. The CDR3 extends over 16 amino acids. CDR3 region: CASSQRTPTPYNEQFF. CDR3 coding DNA: TGTGCCAGCAGCCAACGGACACCCACACCCTACAATGAGCAGTTCTTC.

The rearrangement joins TRBV5-1 to TRBJ1-6; maybe TRBD1 (5 bases). Trimming cost V 5 bases and J 8 bases, with 8 bases left between them. CDR3 length equals 12 residues. CDR1 is SGHRS and CDR2 is YFSETQ in the germline V gene. CDR3 sequence: CASRLTDSPLHF. CDR3 coding DNA: TGCGCCAGCAGATTGACAGATTCACCCCTCCACTTT.

The V and J genes are TRBV27 and TRBJ1-1; D remains ambiguous. V shed 6 bases and J shed 4 bases, with 15 bases lying between them. CDR3 length: 14 residues. Germline CDR1 and CDR2: MNHEY and SMNVEV (reference sequence). CDR3: CASSKRGAGTEAFF. Here the CDR3 DNA reads TGTGCCAGCAGCAAGCGGGGTGCCGGCACTGAAGCTTTCTTT.

This clone came up once. This chain connects TRBV27 to TRBJ1-6, with a weak D call TRBD1 (5 bases). Trimming removed 0 bases from V and 6 bases from J, with 9 bases in between. This CDR3 region has 15 residues. Looked up from germline, CDR1 is MNHEY and CDR2 is SMNVEV (reference sequence). This chain's CDR3 is CASSLSRVGNSPLHF. The CDR3, as DNA: TGTGCCAGCAGTTTATCCAGGGTGGGTAATTCACCCCTCCACTTT.

The chain employs TRBV2 and TRBJ2-2, with unresolved D. Between the trimmed V and J ends, which lost 2 bases and 0 bases, there was a span of 10 bases. The V gene's germline CDR1 is SNHLY and CDR2 FYNNEI. The CDR3 totals 16 residues. This chain's CDR3 is CASSERGVSNTGELFF. In DNA, the CDR3 is TGTGCCAGCAGTGAACGTGGAGTTTCGAACACCGGGGAGCTGTTTTTT.

The genes are TRBV6-5 and TRBJ2-7; D gene uncertain. CDR1 is MNHEY, CDR2 SVGAGI, per germline. Trimming stripped 6 bases from V and 0 bases from J, with 9 bases between. The CDR3 spans 13 residues. The CDR3 protein is CASSRGFSYEQYF. CDR3 bases: TGTGCCAGCAGCCGAGGATTCTCCTACGAGCAGTACTTC.

The chain couples TRBV9 to TRBJ2-7; the match to TRBD1 covers 10 bases. V was pared by 2 bases and J by 5 bases, with 7 bases of the junction left unmatched. Germline loops: CDR1 SGDLS, CDR2 YYNGEE. The CDR3 extends over 15 amino acids. CDR3 loop: CASSVSGTGVHEQYF. The CDR3 DNA reads TGTGCCAGCAGCGTTTCCGGGACAGGGGTTCACGAGCAGTACTTC.

The V call is TRBV5-1, the J call TRBJ2-1; TRBD2 aligns across 10 bases. V trimming: 4 bases; J trimming: 8 bases; junction bases outside the gene matches: 12. This CDR3 contains 16 residues. Germline V gives CDR1 SGHRS, CDR2 YFSETQ. The CDR3 region is CASSTAGTSVIDEQFF. CDR3 coding DNA: TGCGCCAGCAGCACCGCCGGGACTAGCGTAATCGATGAGCAGTTCTTC.

This chain joins TRBV9 and TRBJ2-3; TRBD2 matches at 13 bases. This CDR3 spans 17 amino acids. Germline V CDR1 and CDR2: SGDLS, YYNGEE. V was pared by 3 bases and J by 4 bases, with 8 bases of the junction left unmatched. CDR3 sequence reads: CASSAGLAGYGADTQYF. The CDR3 DNA is TGTGCCAGCAGCGCGGGACTAGCGGGATATGGGGCAGATACGCAGTATTTT.

The gene calls are TRBV5-4 and TRBJ1-1; D perhaps matches TRBD1 (6 bases). The germline gives CDR1 SGHNT, CDR2 YYREEE (reference sequence). Trimming removed 6 bases from V and 3 bases from J, with 21 bases in between. The CDR3 consists of 16 residues. CDR3 nucleotide sequence: TGTGCCAGCACCACTGGGCTAATCTGGGGGCACACTGAAGCTTTCTTT. The encoded protein is CASTTGLIWGHTEAFF.

The genes are TRBV5-4 and TRBJ1-1, with 10 bases fitting TRBD1. The CDR3 loop spans 15 amino acids. Trimming removed 4 bases from V and 7 bases from J; junction bases left unmatched: 10. CDR1 and CDR2 from the germline V gene are SGHNT and YYREEE (reference sequence). The CDR3 DNA reads as TGTGCCAGCAGCGATCCGGGACAGGGGTCGGTTGAAGCTTTCTTT. It is translated as CASSDPGQGSVEAFF.

The chain is built from TRBV19 and TRBJ1-2, with D tentatively TRBD1 (6 bases). Germline V gives CDR1 LNHDA, CDR2 SQIVND (reference sequence). The CDR3 loop spans 15 amino acids. V was cut by 5 bases and J by 2 bases, with 15 bases left in between. CDR3 in DNA: TGTGCCAGTAGTCAACAGGGTGGTAGGAACTATGGCTACACCTTC. Protein: CASSQQGGRNYGYTF.

The chain employs TRBV18 and TRBJ2-5; TRBD1 matches 7 bases. The V and J ends lost 1 base and 11 bases, in that order; junction bases with no gene match: 7. CDR3 length equals 13 residues. Germline assignment: CDR1 KGHSH and CDR2 LQKENI. The CDR3 loop is CASSPQGAVEQYF. The CDR3 bases are TGTGCCAGCTCACCACAGGGGGCGGTTGAGCAGTACTTC.

In this sample, this clone turned up a few times. V and J are TRBV6-5 and TRBJ1-2; no clear D. CDR1 is MNHEY, CDR2 SVGAGI, per germline. The CDR3 runs 13 residues. V was clipped by 6 bases and J by 3 bases, with 11 bases between them. The chain's CDR3 is CASRAVTDYGYTF. The CDR3 nucleotides read TGTGCCAGCAGGGCGGTCACTGACTATGGCTACACCTTC.

The J gene is TRBJ2-5, the V gene TRBV18; 7 nucleotides agree with TRBD2. This CDR3 contains 14 residues. The germline V gene encodes CDR1 KGHSH and CDR2 LQKENI. V lost 6 bases and J lost 5; bases outside the gene matches: 9. CDR3 sequence: CASSLTRGGETQYF. The DNA of the CDR3 is TGTGCCAGCTCTCTGACGCGGGGAGGGGAGACCCAGTACTTC.

The chain couples TRBV7-9 to TRBJ2-1; D is uncertain. The V gene's germline CDR1 is SEHNR and CDR2 FQNEAQ (reference sequence). There are 13 residues in the CDR3. V lost 0 bases, J lost 6 bases, and 6 bases lay in between. The CDR3 region is CASSLASVNEQFF. CDR3 coding DNA: TGTGCCAGCAGCTTAGCGTCTGTCAATGAGCAGTTCTTC.

This rearrangement joins TRBV4-1 to TRBJ2-3, with TRBD2 as a possible D gene (5 bases). V was trimmed by 0 bases and J by 1 base, leaving 14 bases between them. This CDR3 is built from 17 residues. Germline V gene sequence: CDR1 MGHRA, CDR2 YSYEKL. The CDR3 DNA reads as TGCGCCAGCAGCCAAGAAGGTGTAGCTAGCCGCACAGATACGCAGTATTTT. It yields the protein CASSQEGVASRTDTQYF.

Note on this clone: The sample contains more than one DNA sequence encoding this CDR3. The chain uses TRBV5-6 and TRBJ1-1; no definite D call. CDR1 SGHDT and CDR2 YYEEEE come from the germline V gene. Trimming removed 4 bases at V and 0 bases at J, with 16 bases between. This CDR3 contains 16 residues. In nucleotides, the CDR3 is TGTGCCAGCAGCCTTAGATGGCGGGTACTGAACACTGAAGCTTTCTTT. Its protein product is CASSLRWRVLNTEAFF. The whole variable domain, remainder taken from reference TRBV5-6 and TRBJ1-1, is DAGVTQSPTHLIKTRGQQVTLRCSPKSGHDTVSWYQQALGQGPQFIFQYYEEEERQRGNFPDRFSGHQFPNYSSELNVNALLLGDSALYLCASSLRWRVLNTEAFFGQGTRLTVV.

The chain carries TRBV5-5 and TRBJ1-2; possible D gene TRBD1, 6 bases. The V gene lost 1 base and the J gene lost 3 bases, with 7 bases spanning the gap. Germline CDR1 SGHKS, CDR2 YYEKEE (reference sequence). The CDR3 totals 13 residues. The CDR3 loop reads CASSLRQDYGYTF. CDR3 nucleotides: TGTGCCAGCAGCTTGCGACAGGACTATGGCTACACCTTC.